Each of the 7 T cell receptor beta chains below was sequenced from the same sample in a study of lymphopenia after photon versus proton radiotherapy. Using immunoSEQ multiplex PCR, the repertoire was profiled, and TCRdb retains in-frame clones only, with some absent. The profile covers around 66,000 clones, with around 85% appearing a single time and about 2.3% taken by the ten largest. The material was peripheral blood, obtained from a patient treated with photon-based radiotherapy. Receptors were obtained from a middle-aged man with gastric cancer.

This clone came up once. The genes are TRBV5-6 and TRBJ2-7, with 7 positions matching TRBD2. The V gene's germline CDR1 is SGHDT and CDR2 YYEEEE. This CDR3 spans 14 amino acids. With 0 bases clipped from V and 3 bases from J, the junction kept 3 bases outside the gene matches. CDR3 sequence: CASSLAGGNYEQYF. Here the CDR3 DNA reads TGTGCCAGCAGCTTGGCGGGGGGTAACTACGAGCAGTACTTC.

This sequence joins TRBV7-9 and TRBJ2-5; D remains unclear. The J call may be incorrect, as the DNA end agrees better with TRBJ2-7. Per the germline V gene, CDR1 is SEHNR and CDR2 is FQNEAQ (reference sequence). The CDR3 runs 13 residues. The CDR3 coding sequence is TGTGCCAGCAGCTCCTGGGCCTCCTACGAGCAGTACTTC. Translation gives CASSSWASYEQYF.

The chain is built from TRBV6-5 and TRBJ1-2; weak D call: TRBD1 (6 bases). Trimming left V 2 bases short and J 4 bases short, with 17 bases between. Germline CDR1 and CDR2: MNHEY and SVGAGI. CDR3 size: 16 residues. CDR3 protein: CASSYARGGQGYGYTF. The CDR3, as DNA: TGTGCCAGCAGTTACGCTCGGGGGGGGCAGGGCTATGGCTACACCTTC.

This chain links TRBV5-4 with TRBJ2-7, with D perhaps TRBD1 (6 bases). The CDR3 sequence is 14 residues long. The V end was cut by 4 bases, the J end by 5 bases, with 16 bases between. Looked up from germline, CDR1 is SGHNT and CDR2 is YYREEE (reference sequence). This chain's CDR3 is CASSEAQGFNEQYF. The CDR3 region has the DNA TGTGCCAGCAGCGAAGCACAGGGTTTCAACGAGCAGTACTTC. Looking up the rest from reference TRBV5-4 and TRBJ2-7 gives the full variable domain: ETGVTQSPTHLIKTRGQQVTLRCSSQSGHNTVSWYQQALGQGPQFIFQYYREEENGRGNFPPRFSGLQFPNYSSELNVNALELDDSALYLCASSEAQGFNEQYFGPGTRLTVT.

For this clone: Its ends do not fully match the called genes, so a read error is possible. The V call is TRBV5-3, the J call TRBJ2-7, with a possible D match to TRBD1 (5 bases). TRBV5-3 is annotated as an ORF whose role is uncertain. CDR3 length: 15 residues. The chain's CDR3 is CASSSFPRDSYEQYF. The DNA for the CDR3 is TGTGCCAGCAGCTCCTTCCCCAGGGACTCCTACGAGCAGTACTTC.

The DNA for the CDR3 is TGTGCCAGCGGTAATAGCGGGGGGGCCGGAGAGACCCAGTACTTC. Protein product: CASGNSGGAGETQYF. V is TRBV7-6 and J is TRBJ2-5; 11 nucleotides agree with TRBD2. V was clipped by 8 bases and J by 4 bases; unmatched bases: 9. Looked up from germline, CDR1 is SGHVS and CDR2 is FNYEAQ. The CDR3 has 15 residues. Supplemented by reference TRBV7-6 and TRBJ2-5, the full variable domain reads GAGVSQSPRYKVTKRGQDVALRCDPISGHVSLYWYRQALGQGPEFLTYFNYEAQQDKSGLPNDRFSAERPEGSISTLTIQRTEQRDSAMYRCASGNSGGAGETQYFGPGTRLLVL.

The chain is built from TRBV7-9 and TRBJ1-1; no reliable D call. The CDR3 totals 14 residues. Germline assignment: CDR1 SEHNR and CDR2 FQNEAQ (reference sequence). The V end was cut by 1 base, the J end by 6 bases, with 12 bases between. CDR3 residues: CASSLEGGNSEAFF. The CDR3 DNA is TGTGCCAGCAGCTTAGAGGGCGGAAACTCTGAAGCTTTCTTT.